The 24 T cell receptor beta chains listed next were all sequenced from one sample in a study of STAT5B mutations in CD4+ large granular lymphocyte leukemia. Only in-frame clones appear in the TCRdb table, and some are missing; sequencing was by immunoSEQ multiplex PCR. The sample holds 30,000 to 40,000 clones, 70% to 90% seen once. The source material was CD4+ T cells from blood buffy coats. These receptor sequences come from a human donor in good health.

This clone was counted between two and nine times. This rearrangement joins TRBV9 to TRBJ1-2; D possibly corresponds to TRBD1 (5 bases). The CDR3 totals 15 residues. Germline lookup yields CDR1 SGDLS and CDR2 YYNGEE. The V end was cut by 0 bases, the J end by 7 bases, with 16 bases between. CDR3 in DNA: TGTGCCAGCAGCGTAGGGGGGGGATACCCCCTTGGCTACACCTTC. This codes for CASSVGGGYPLGYTF.

V gene TRBV7-9 combines with J gene TRBJ1-3; no definite D call. CDR1 is SEHNR, CDR2 FQNEAQ, per germline (reference sequence). The CDR3 is 15 amino acids. The V end lost 3 bases, the J end lost 4 bases, and 13 bases lay between the germline ends. CDR3 bases: TGTGCCAGCAGCTTCGGTTCAGGCCAGGGAAACACCATATATTTT. Translating it yields CASSFGSGQGNTIYF.

V usage is TRBV28 and J usage is TRBJ1-1; D is unresolved. Germline V gives CDR1 MDHEN, CDR2 SYDVKM. This CDR3 is built from 12 residues. V lost 6 bases, J lost 3 bases, and 8 bases lay in between. CDR3 in DNA: TGTGCCAGCAGCCGCCCTTACACTGAAGCTTTCTTT. This gives the protein CASSRPYTEAFF.

Here the CDR3 reads CASNSFRGLSTDTQYF. The DNA for the CDR3 is TGTGCCAGCAACTCCTTCCGGGGCCTGAGCACAGATACGCAGTATTTT. The rearrangement links TRBV11-2 to TRBJ2-3; tentatively, D is TRBD1 or TRBD2 (5 bases each). CDR3 size: 16 residues. Trimming removed 7 bases from V and 0 bases from J, with 17 bases in between. Germline V CDR1 and CDR2: SGHAT, FQNNGV. The entire variable domain, with the rest obtained from reference TRBV11-2 and TRBJ2-3, is as follows: EAGVAQSPRYKIIEKRQSVAFWCNPISGHATLYWYQQILGQGPKLLIQFQNNGVVDDSQLPKDRFSAERLKGVDSTLKIQPAKLEDSAVYLCASNSFRGLSTDTQYFGPGTRLTVL.

This clone was detected only once. The chain couples TRBV7-2 to TRBJ2-7; D unresolved. From germline, CDR1 is SGHTA and CDR2 FQGNSA. The CDR3 runs to 13 residues. The V end lost 5 bases, the J end lost 2 bases, and 10 bases lay between the germline ends. The CDR3 DNA follows: TGTGCCAGCAGCATACAGAGAACCTACGAGCAGTACTTC. It translates to CASSIQRTYEQYF.

The V and J genes are TRBV11-3 and TRBJ1-1, with 7 positions matching TRBD1. V lost 1 base to trimming and J lost 11 bases; unmatched junction nucleotides: 7. The length of the CDR3 is 13 residues. Germline V gives CDR1 SGHNT, CDR2 YENEEA. The CDR3: CASSLVTGRTAFF. Here the CDR3 DNA reads TGTGCCAGCAGCTTAGTGACAGGGCGGACGGCTTTCTTT.

This chain uses TRBV6-1 with TRBJ2-7; TRBD1 or TRBD2 may be the D gene (5 bases each). CDR3 size: 14 residues. Trimming took off 4 bases at V and 7 bases at J, with 17 bases between the two ends. The germline CDR1 and CDR2 sequences are MNHNS and SASEGT. The CDR3 sequence is CASSASGTYGEQYF. The DNA of the CDR3 is TGTGCCAGCAGTGCCTCAGGGACCTACGGTGAGCAGTACTTC.

The chain combines TRBV10-3 with TRBJ2-2; 8 bases agree with TRBD1. J lost 4 bases, V lost 5 bases, and 6 bases had no gene match. Looked up from germline, CDR1 is ENHRY and CDR2 is SYGVKD. This CDR3 comprises 15 residues. The CDR3 sequence is CAISSGGAGTGELFF. The CDR3 DNA reads as TGTGCCATCAGTTCAGGGGGCGCGGGCACCGGGGAGCTGTTTTTT.

This clone was found once. The chain employs TRBV5-1 and TRBJ2-4, with 8 positions matching TRBD1. With 4 bases clipped from V and 1 base from J, the junction kept 7 bases outside the gene matches. This CDR3 has 16 amino acids. Per germline, CDR1 SGHRS and CDR2 YFSETQ. The CDR3 region is CASSPWTGSAKNIQYF. CDR3 DNA: TGCGCCAGCAGCCCGTGGACAGGGTCGGCCAAAAACATTCAGTACTTC.

The chain links TRBV5-4 to TRBJ2-7; 8 bases are a match to TRBD2. The germline CDR1 and CDR2 sequences are SGHNT and YYREEE (reference sequence). The CDR3 totals 14 residues. Germline trimming cut 1 base from V and 2 bases from J; bases unmatched to any gene: 2. The CDR3 DNA sequence: TGTGCCAGCAGCTTGCGGGGGGGAACCTACGAGCAGTACTTC. Its protein is CASSLRGGTYEQYF. The variable domain in full, with the rest retrieved from reference TRBV5-4 and TRBJ2-7, is ETGVTQSPTHLIKTRGQQVTLRCSSQSGHNTVSWYQQALGQGPQFIFQYYREEENGRGNFPPRFSGLQFPNYSSELNVNALELDDSALYLCASSLRGGTYEQYFGPGTRLTVT.

This clone appeared once. This chain links TRBV7-2 with TRBJ1-3; D call uncertain. The CDR3 runs 16 residues. Trimming stripped 1 base from V and 0 bases from J, with 10 bases between. Germline V lookup: CDR1 SGHTA, CDR2 FQGNSA. DNA of the CDR3: TGTGCCAGCAGCTTAGGGAGGACGAGCTCTGGAAACACCATATATTTT. It yields the protein CASSLGRTSSGNTIYF.

This chain links TRBV9 with TRBJ1-4; no clear D gene. Per the germline V gene, CDR1 is SGDLS and CDR2 is YYNGEE. The CDR3 consists of 15 residues. The V end was cut by 4 bases, the J end by 3 bases, with 13 bases between. This chain's CDR3 is CASSQAEESNEKLFF. The CDR3 DNA follows: TGTGCCAGCAGCCAGGCTGAGGAGTCTAATGAAAAACTGTTTTTT.

The rearrangement links TRBV7-9 to TRBJ2-7, with TRBD1 matching over 12 bases. J gave up 4 bases and V 5 bases, and 9 bases lay outside the gene matches. CDR1 and CDR2 from the germline V gene are SEHNR and FQNEAQ (reference sequence). CDR3 length equals 16 residues. The CDR3: CASSPRQGQGAYEQYF. CDR3 in DNA: TGTGCCAGCAGCCCACGTCAGGGACAGGGGGCTTACGAGCAGTACTTC. The full variable domain, completed using reference TRBV7-9 and TRBJ2-7, is DTGVSQNPRHKITKRGQNVTFRCDPISEHNRLYWYRQTLGQGPEFLTYFQNEAQLEKSRLLSDRFSAERPKGSFSTLEIQRTEQGDSAMYLCASSPRQGQGAYEQYFGPGTRLTVT.

This sequence joins TRBV5-8 and TRBJ2-7; 9 bases are shared with TRBD1. V trimming: 0 bases; J trimming: 2 bases; junction bases outside the gene matches: 3. The CDR3 contains 15 residues. The germline gives CDR1 SGHTS, CDR2 YDEGEE. The CDR3 sequence: CASSLGTGATYEQYF. In nucleotides, the CDR3 is TGTGCCAGCAGCTTGGGGACAGGGGCCACCTACGAGCAGTACTTC.

The V and J genes are TRBV7-9 and TRBJ1-3, with D maybe TRBD1 (6 bases). Germline lookup yields CDR1 SEHNR and CDR2 FQNEAQ (reference sequence). CDR3 length equals 14 residues. V lost 5 bases and J 4 bases, leaving 12 bases between the germline ends. CDR3 DNA: TGTGCCAGCAGCCCGACAGGTCTCGGAAACACCATATATTTT. It encodes CASSPTGLGNTIYF. Full variable domain (rest looked up from reference TRBV7-9 and TRBJ1-3): DTGVSQNPRHKITKRGQNVTFRCDPISEHNRLYWYRQTLGQGPEFLTYFQNEAQLEKSRLLSDRFSAERPKGSFSTLEIQRTEQGDSAMYLCASSPTGLGNTIYFGEGSWLTVV.

The CDR3 loop reads CASSPGGANVLTF. The CDR3 DNA is TGTGCCAGCAGCCCCGGGGGGGCCAACGTCCTGACTTTC. The chain is built from TRBV27 and TRBJ2-6; D ambiguous. Germline-derived CDR1 and CDR2 are MNHEY and SMNVEV (reference sequence). This CDR3 spans 13 amino acids. Trimming took 6 bases from V and 4 from J, leaving 7 bases between them.

The chain links TRBV30 to TRBJ1-1; D perhaps matches TRBD1 (5 bases). CDR3 length: 14 amino acids. The germline V gene has CDR1 GTSNPN and CDR2 SVGIG (reference sequence). V lost 2 bases to trimming and J lost 5 bases, with 15 bases between them. CDR3 protein: CAWSHTGGETEAFF. DNA of the CDR3: TGTGCCTGGAGTCACACCGGGGGAGAAACTGAAGCTTTCTTT.

The V and J genes are TRBV5-1 and TRBJ1-3; 7 bases match TRBD1. V was pared by 4 bases and J by 4 bases, with 11 bases of the junction left unmatched. The germline gives CDR1 SGHRS, CDR2 YFSETQ. This CDR3 region has 16 residues. CDR3 region: CASSLTGLRLGNTIYF. The CDR3 coding sequence is TGCGCCAGCAGCCTGACAGGGCTGAGGTTGGGAAACACCATATATTTT.

The genes are TRBV18 and TRBJ2-1, with no clear D. Per germline, CDR1 KGHSH and CDR2 LQKENI. The CDR3 is 12 amino acids. V gave up 3 bases and J gave up 7 bases, with 7 bases separating them. CDR3 amino acids: CASSPLGNEQFF. The DNA for the CDR3 is TGTGCCAGCTCACCTTTGGGGAATGAGCAGTTCTTC.

The J gene is TRBJ2-5, the V gene TRBV5-1, with D maybe TRBD2 (5 bases). Deletions cut 0 bases from V and 1 base from J, with 10 bases between. The germline V gene encodes CDR1 SGHRS and CDR2 YFSETQ. The CDR3 length is 15 residues. This chain's CDR3 is CASSLVPSSQETQYF. The CDR3 region has the DNA TGCGCCAGCAGCTTGGTCCCTAGCAGCCAAGAGACCCAGTACTTC.

The chain has TRBV19 and TRBJ2-3; D not certain. The ends were cut back, 4 bases at V and 4 bases at J, with 18 bases in the middle. The germline CDR1 and CDR2 sequences are LNHDA and SQIVND (reference sequence). The CDR3 has 16 amino acids. The DNA of the CDR3 is TGTGCCAGTAGTACTTGGACCCCGGTGGATGCAGATACGCAGTATTTT. Protein sequence: CASSTWTPVDADTQYF.

The gene calls are TRBV6-6 and TRBJ2-7; D may be TRBD2 (5 bases). The CDR3 length is 16 residues. V lost 4 bases and J lost 3, with 19 bases in between. CDR1 MNHNY and CDR2 SVGAGI come from the germline V gene (reference sequence). This chain's CDR3 is CASSFGLLRTFYEQYF. The CDR3 DNA sequence: TGTGCCAGCAGTTTTGGACTGCTAAGGACCTTCTACGAGCAGTACTTC.

This clone occurred a few times. The chain carries TRBV5-1 and TRBJ1-1; no definite D call. V was pared by 5 bases and J by 0 bases, with 11 bases between. This CDR3 comprises 14 residues. In germline, CDR1 is SGHRS, CDR2 YFSETQ. CDR3 sequence: CASSRSAMNTEAFF. Here the CDR3 DNA reads TGCGCCAGCAGTAGGTCAGCCATGAACACTGAAGCTTTCTTT.

The chain joins TRBV5-1 to TRBJ1-3; tentatively, D is TRBD1 (5 bases). From germline, CDR1 is SGHRS and CDR2 YFSETQ. The CDR3 runs to 16 residues. The V gene lost 0 bases and the J gene lost 4 bases, with 14 bases spanning the gap. This CDR3 reads CASSLAGGVEGNTIYF. Here the CDR3 DNA reads TGCGCCAGCAGCTTGGCCGGGGGGGTAGAAGGAAACACCATATATTTT. The full variable domain, rest sourced from reference TRBV5-1 and TRBJ1-3, is KAGVTQTPRYLIKTRGQQVTLSCSPISGHRSVSWYQQTPGQGLQFLFEYFSETQRNKGNFPGRFSGRQFSNSRSEMNVSTLELGDSALYLCASSLAGGVEGNTIYFGEGSWLTVV.